This TCR beta chain was observed in a study of cytomegalovirus exposure and HLA in healthy donors. Germline values: CDR1 KGHSH, CDR2 LQKENI. The CDR3 totals 12 residues. V lost 3 bases to trimming and J lost 8 bases; unmatched junction nucleotides: 3. Amplification used 60 Vbeta primers and 13 Jbeta primers. The method was immunoSEQ multiplex PCR; TCRdb's version includes in-frame clones alone and lacks a portion of them. The data show 100,000 to 150,000 clones, about two thirds seen once. V usage is TRBV18 and J usage is TRBJ1-1; 7 nucleotides align to TRBD1. The sequencing input was PBMCs. The TCR sequence derives from a woman aged 60-75 years in good health and CMV-seropositive. The chain's CDR3 is CASSPRDSEAFF. The CDR3 nucleotides read TGTGCCAGCTCACCGAGGGACAGCGAAGCTTTCTTT.